The 17 T cell receptor beta chains below come from one sample, sequenced in a study of blood T cells in healthy people across ages (dated by TCRdb to about 2015). Library method: 5' RACE. Sequencing was performed on an Illumina HiSeq 2500. A second roughly 6 to 12 cycle PCR used a sample-barcoded 5' primer and a J-beta primer mix. TCRdb applied fastp at Q25 and MiXCR to the public reads, then kept only in-frame beta chains. Each record represents a unique CDR3 protein, reported with the most common genes and DNA among its rows. The sample includes around 940,000 distinct CDR3 sequences, with approximately 50% observed a single time. The ten biggest clones cover roughly 23% of the sample. Sample: blood. The receptors were gathered from a woman aged 55-69 years in good health.

The chain uses TRBV5-1 and TRBJ2-3; 7 nucleotides match TRBD1. Germline assignment: CDR1 SGHRS and CDR2 YFSETQ. The V and J ends lost 0 bases and 2 bases, in that order; junction bases with no gene match: 9. The CDR3 covers 17 residues. CDR3 sequence: CASSLGNRGWITDTQYF. CDR3 DNA sequence: TGCGCCAGCAGCTTGGGGAACAGGGGTTGGATCACAGATACGCAGTATTTT.

The genes are TRBV7-9 and TRBJ2-3; perhaps TRBD1 as D (7 bases). Trimming took 5 bases from V and 3 from J, leaving 18 bases between them. The CDR3 has 16 residues. Germline V gene lookup returns CDR1 SEHNR and CDR2 FQNEAQ (reference sequence). CDR3 amino acids: CASSPQTGRITDTQYF. The CDR3 DNA reads as TGTGCCAGCAGCCCCCAGACAGGGAGGATAACAGATACGCAGTATTTT.

This clonotype was found a few times. This chain joins TRBV12-3 or TRBV12-4 and TRBJ2-6; TRBD1 matches at 7 bases. The J segment lost 1 base and the V segment lost 3 bases, leaving 6 bases of the junction unmatched. The CDR3 sequence is 17 residues long. CDR3 residues: CASSLDRSISGANVLTF. CDR3 in DNA: TGTGCCAGCAGTTTGGACAGGTCAATTTCTGGGGCCAACGTCCTGACTTTC.

This clonotype showed up just a few times. The gene calls are TRBV4-1 and TRBJ1-1; D unresolved. The germline V gene has CDR1 MGHRA and CDR2 YSYEKL. The CDR3 spans 16 residues. V lost 0 bases and J 2 bases, leaving 13 bases between the germline ends. DNA for the CDR3: TGCGCCAGCAGCCAAGATTACCCTCGGGGTAACACTGAAGCTTTCTTT. This codes for CASSQDYPRGNTEAFF.

The table lists this clonotype with a few counts. The chain combines TRBV5-6 with TRBJ2-1; D is ambiguous. This CDR3 spans 17 amino acids. V was shortened by 0 bases and J by 5 bases, with 18 bases between the two germline ends. Looked up from germline, CDR1 is SGHDT and CDR2 is YYEEEE. CDR3 nucleotides: TGTGCCAGCAGCTTGGGGCCATTTTGGGCTGGGGACAATGAGCAGTTCTTC. Its protein product is CASSLGPFWAGDNEQFF. The entire variable domain, with the rest obtained from reference TRBV5-6 and TRBJ2-1, is as follows: DAGVTQSPTHLIKTRGQQVTLRCSPKSGHDTVSWYQQALGQGPQFIFQYYEEEERQRGNFPDRFSGHQFPNYSSELNVNALLLGDSALYLCASSLGPFWAGDNEQFFGPGTRLTVL.

The chain has TRBV2 and TRBJ1-2; possibly TRBD1 for D (5 bases). CDR1 SNHLY and CDR2 FYNNEI come from the germline V gene. With 8 bases removed from V and 2 bases from J, the gap between germline ends came to 12 bases. The CDR3 consists of 13 residues. Written as DNA, the CDR3 is TGTGCCAGCGGAACAGACAGAAACTATGGCTACACCTTC. It translates to CASGTDRNYGYTF.

The chain links TRBV9 to TRBJ1-2; 11 nucleotides line up with TRBD1. Germline V gene sequence: CDR1 SGDLS, CDR2 YYNGEE. After removal of 0 bases from V and 13 bases from J, the junction contained 5 bases not matched to a gene. This CDR3 is 13 amino acids long. This chain's CDR3 is CASSVVDRGPGTF. In DNA form, the CDR3 reads TGTGCCAGCAGCGTAGTGGACAGGGGGCCGGGCACCTTC.

With regard to this clonotype: A much larger clone is a single base away; this may be a read error. The V and J genes are TRBV29-1 and TRBJ2-3; D ambiguous. This CDR3 is built from 11 residues. Trimming cost V 4 bases and J 8 bases, with 10 bases left between them. CDR1 SQVTM and CDR2 ANQGSEA come from the germline V gene. The CDR3 sequence is CSVAEVGTQYF. In nucleotides, the CDR3 is TGCAGCGTTGCCGAAGTAGGTACGCAGTATTTT.

V gene TRBV15 combines with J gene TRBJ2-1; TRBD1 matches at 12 bases. The CDR3 runs to 18 residues. Germline V gives CDR1 LNHNV, CDR2 YYDKDF (reference sequence). J lost 4 bases, V lost 1 base, and 8 bases had no gene match. CDR3 in amino acids: CATSRAMGQGASYNEQFF. The CDR3 nucleotides are TGTGCCACCAGCAGAGCGATGGGACAGGGGGCTTCGTACAATGAGCAGTTCTTC.

This chain uses TRBV12-3 or TRBV12-4 with TRBJ1-2, with a tentative D call TRBD1 (5 bases). The CDR3 loop spans 13 amino acids. The V gene lost 8 bases and the J gene lost 4 bases, with 14 bases spanning the gap. CDR3 sequence: CASQGGWGYGYTF. For the CDR3, the DNA is TGTGCCAGCCAGGGAGGGTGGGGCTATGGCTACACCTTC.

This clonotype was seen many times. The chain links TRBV5-1 to TRBJ2-3; D is unclear. The germline gives CDR1 SGHRS, CDR2 YFSETQ. Trimming took off 0 bases at V and 2 bases at J, with 13 bases between the two ends. The CDR3 extends over 16 amino acids. This chain's CDR3 is CASSLEGRRATDTQYF. In DNA, the CDR3 is TGCGCCAGCAGCTTGGAGGGCAGACGCGCCACAGATACGCAGTATTTT.

The genes are TRBV3-1 and TRBJ2-7; a possible D gene is TRBD1 (6 bases). Germline V lookup: CDR1 LGHDT, CDR2 YNNKEL (reference sequence). CDR3 length equals 16 residues. V was pared by 0 bases and J by 0 bases, with 12 bases between. The CDR3 reads CASSQETGLISYEQYF. CDR3 nucleotide sequence: TGTGCCAGCAGCCAAGAAACAGGGTTGATCTCCTACGAGCAGTACTTC.

This clonotype occurred a few times. The V gene is TRBV4-2, the J gene TRBJ2-5; weak D call: TRBD2 (5 bases). CDR1 and CDR2 from the germline V gene are LGHNA and YNFKEQ. V lost 4 bases, J lost 11 bases, and 14 bases lay in between. The CDR3 has 12 amino acids. CDR3 nucleotides: TGTGCCAGCAGCCCAAACCTGGGAGAGCAGTACTTC. It yields the protein CASSPNLGEQYF.

With respect to this clonotype: A read error may produce the germline difference seen at one junction end. The genes are TRBV7-9 and TRBJ2-4; D may be TRBD2 (6 bases). The CDR3 is 12 residues long. In germline, CDR1 is SEHNR, CDR2 FQNEAQ (reference sequence). In DNA, the CDR3 is TGTTCCAGCAGCTTTCGGCCGGGAGAGCAGTACTTC. It yields the protein CSSSFRPGEQYF.

The chain uses TRBV7-3 and TRBJ1-6, with D possibly TRBD1 on 5 matching bases. The CDR3 consists of 16 residues. V lost 10 bases, J lost 9 bases, and 25 bases lay in between. CDR1 and CDR2 (germline): SGHTA, FQGTGA. The CDR3 DNA follows: TGTGCCACCAGTGATCCGGGACGGACTCTTAGTTCACCCCTCCACTTT. Translating gives CATSDPGRTLSSPLHF.

The chain carries TRBV24-1 and TRBJ2-4; weak D call: TRBD2 (6 bases). V was clipped by 5 bases and J by 15 bases, with 13 bases between them. The CDR3 sequence is 11 residues long. Germline-derived CDR1 and CDR2 are KGHDR and SFDVKD. The CDR3 loop reads CATSVPGLRYF. CDR3 sequence (DNA): TGTGCCACCAGTGTTCCGGGACTGAGGTACTTC.

V gene TRBV6-2 or TRBV6-3 combines with J gene TRBJ2-1; D is perhaps TRBD1 or TRBD2 (5 bases each). Germline values: CDR1 MNHEY, CDR2 SVGEGT. V was clipped by 2 bases and J by 4 bases, with 15 bases between them. This CDR3 is built from 16 residues. CDR3 in DNA: TGTGCCAGCAGTTACAACCGGGACCGTGAATACAATGAGCAGTTCTTC. This codes for CASSYNRDREYNEQFF.